This TCR beta chain is from a study of cytotoxic CD8 clonotypes in ibrutinib-treated CLL. Study at large: Complete response was seen in 2 patients and partial in approximately 24; around twelve progressed and around 14 stayed remitted after a median around 64 months. Study findings and constraints: Clonality went up at the time of ibrutinib response, stayed stable in sustained remission, and later dropped back toward its baseline level at progression.

The table came from immunoSEQ multiplex PCR; TCRdb's copy has only in-frame clones and leaves some out. The sample holds some 76,000 clones, roughly 83% seen once. The ends lost 2 bases at V and 2 bases at J; junction bases unmatched: 2. CDR1 and CDR2 (germline): MNHEY, SMNVEV (reference sequence). This CDR3 has 15 amino acids. To note about this clone: Its antigen is still unknown.

This chain connects TRBV27 to TRBJ2-3; 9 nucleotides agree with TRBD2. The receptor's source is a human donor with chronic lymphocytic leukemia. Material: PBMCs, obtained after 24 months of ibrutinib treatment. CDR3 residues: CASSLLAGITDTQYF. CDR3 in DNA: TGTGCCAGCAGTTTACTAGCGGGGATCACAGATACGCAGTATTTT.